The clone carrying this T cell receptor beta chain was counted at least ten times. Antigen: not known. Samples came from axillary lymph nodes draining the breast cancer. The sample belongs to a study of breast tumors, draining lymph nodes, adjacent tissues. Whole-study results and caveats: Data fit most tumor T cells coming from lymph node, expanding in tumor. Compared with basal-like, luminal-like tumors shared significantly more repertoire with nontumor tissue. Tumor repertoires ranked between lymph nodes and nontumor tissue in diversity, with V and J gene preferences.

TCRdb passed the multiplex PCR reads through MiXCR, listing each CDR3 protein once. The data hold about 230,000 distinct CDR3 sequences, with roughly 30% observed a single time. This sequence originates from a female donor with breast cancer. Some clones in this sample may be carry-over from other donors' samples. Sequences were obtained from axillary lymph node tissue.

In DNA form, the CDR3 reads TGTGCCAGCAGCGTAAGCGGGAGGGCCTACAATGAGCAGTTCTTC. Residues: CASSVSGRAYNEQFF. The chain is built from TRBV9 and TRBJ2-1; 10 bases agree with TRBD2. V lost 1 base, J lost 2 bases, and 0 bases stayed unmatched. The CDR3 is made up of 15 amino acids. Germline assignment: CDR1 SGDLS and CDR2 YYNGEE.